This T cell receptor (beta chain) was found in a study of precursors of human CD4 cytotoxic T cells listed by TCRdb under 2018. Study-wide context: CD4+ memory subsets from under 15 donors in total were covered by the bulk TCR-seq analysis. TCR-seq analysis of roughly 15 donors yielded TCRalpha and TCRbeta chain sequences (table S7).

In its sample, this clonotype comes out as large (0.1 to 1%). The target of this receptor is not known. Base-call qualities are not available, and no considerably larger clone is one nucleotide away. TCRdb records Illumina MiSeq as the sequencer. As for how the authors treated the data: The Shannon-Wiener index, calculated in VDJtools, was used to measure repertoire diversity. A TCRbeta clonotype was considered expanded if its clonotype frequency was 3 or more. TCRdb's own reprocessing of the public reads used fastp at Q25 and MiXCR and kept productive beta chains. Each record represents a unique CDR3 protein, reported with the most common genes and DNA among its rows. V and J calls and clone size were set by TCRdb, not the authors. This sample lists 260 or so distinct CDR3 sequences; approximately 14% were detected once. About 44% of the sample is taken by the ten largest. A distance of 11 bases separates the germline ends of V and J, which lose 6 bases and 3 bases respectively. Including cysteine and phenylalanine, the CDR3 has 12 amino acids. CDR3 DNA is the only sequence kept; it has 36 bases, read in frame from the first base. CDR1 and CDR2 were assigned from the germline V gene as SQVTM and ANQGSEA.

Bulk UMI-based TCR sequencing was performed on four sorted CD4+ memory subsets (TCM, TEM, IL-7Rhigh TEMRA, IL-7R- TEMRA) to test a precursor-effector relationship among CD4 cytotoxic T cells. The cells came from peripheral blood mononuclear cells that had been isolated from human blood. Summary of the overall study and its limitations: According to the authors, a human observational design cannot definitively establish the direction of differentiation between precursor and effector cells. A larger fraction of IL-7Rhigh TEMRA clonotypes than of TEM or TCM clonotypes was made up of expanded effector clonotypes. Only about 95% of the 14 donors were included in some bulk TCR-seq comparisons, which suggests that not every subset was available for every donor. Compared with the TCM and TEM subsets, the IL-7Rhigh and IL-7R- TEMRA subsets had more restricted TCR repertoires, marked by lower diversity and more expanded clonotypes.

The source is a human donor in good health. The sequenced sample consisted of memory CD4+ T cells from blood (PBMCs). The rearrangement joined TRBV29-1 to TRBJ1-2, and the D gene may be TRBD1, 5 bases matching. The nucleotides read TGCAGCGTACAATGGGGGGACTATGGCTACACCTTC. Translation gives CSVQWGDYGYTF.